The 10 T cell receptor beta chains below were found in one sample sequenced in a study of T-cell reconstitution after alpha-beta-depleted transplantation in children. Unique molecular identifiers were incorporated when the TCRbeta library was constructed. One entry per CDR3 protein results from TCRdb running MiXCR on the PCR reads. The sample has just over 350,000 distinct CDR3 sequences, about 14% seen once; the top ten hold around 4.5%. The starting material was PBMCs, obtained from the stem cell graft. These receptors were obtained from a human donor who donated a stem cell graft to a child with Fanconi anemia.

This clonotype appeared many times. The chain links TRBV27 to TRBJ1-5; D not certain. V lost 4 bases, J lost 4 bases, and 11 bases lay in between. In germline, CDR1 is MNHEY, CDR2 SMNVEV (reference sequence). This CDR3 has 14 amino acids. The CDR3 loop reads CASSWTHGNQPQHF. For the CDR3, the DNA is TGTGCCAGCAGTTGGACTCACGGGAATCAGCCCCAGCATTTT.

This clonotype came up a few times. This rearrangement joins TRBV2 to TRBJ2-5; 9 bases fit TRBD1. CDR1 is SNHLY and CDR2 is FYNNEI in the germline V gene. The CDR3 spans 14 residues. V was clipped by 8 bases and J by 8 bases; unmatched bases: 12. This CDR3 reads CASSGTGSSRTQYF. The CDR3 nucleotides read TGTGCCAGCTCCGGGACAGGGTCTTCCAGAACCCAGTACTTC. Variable domain in full (rest from reference TRBV2 and TRBJ2-5): EPEVTQTPSHQVTQMGQEVILRCVPISNHLYFYWYRQILGQKVEFLVSFYNNEISEKSEIFDDQFSVERPDGSNFTLKIRSTKLEDSAMYFCASSGTGSSRTQYFGPGTRLLVL.

The chain recombines TRBV28 with TRBJ2-3, with TRBD1 matching 10 bases. Germline-derived CDR1 and CDR2 are MDHEN and SYDVKM. The CDR3 totals 14 residues. The junction had 4 bases not matched to a gene; V was cut back by 6 bases and J by 4 bases. The CDR3 DNA is TGTGCCAGCAGGTCCGGGACAGGGGCAGATACGCAGTATTTT. Protein product: CASRSGTGADTQYF.

This clonotype has more than one count but fewer than ten. The genes are TRBV7-2 and TRBJ1-2; D might be TRBD1 (5 bases). V lost 1 base and J lost 3, with 12 bases in between. Germline CDR1 is SGHTA and CDR2 is FQGNSA. This CDR3 contains 15 residues. CDR3 residues: CASSLVFATDYGYTF. The CDR3 DNA sequence: TGTGCCAGCAGCTTAGTTTTCGCGACAGACTATGGCTACACCTTC.

The rearrangement links TRBV5-1 to TRBJ2-2; TRBD1 agrees at 9 bases. The CDR3 has 15 residues. Germline assignment: CDR1 SGHRS and CDR2 YFSETQ. V was clipped by 2 bases and J by 4 bases; unmatched bases: 3. CDR3 DNA: TGCGCCAGCAGCTTATGGACAGGGGCCACCGGGGAGCTGTTTTTT. It yields the protein CASSLWTGATGELFF.

The chain couples TRBV12-3 or TRBV12-4 to TRBJ2-1; no reliable D call. V lost 6 bases to trimming and J lost 9 bases, with 12 bases between them. The CDR3 loop spans 12 amino acids. The CDR3 reads CASSTLMGEQFF. The CDR3 DNA follows: TGTGCCAGCAGCACCCTGATGGGTGAGCAGTTCTTC.

Only a few counts were recorded for this clonotype. This chain uses TRBV5-6 with TRBJ2-5, with a tentative D call TRBD2 (5 bases). The V and J ends lost 4 bases and 2 bases respectively, with 15 bases between them. The CDR3 contains 15 residues. Germline V gene data show CDR1 as SGHDT and CDR2 as YYEEEE. CDR3 loop: CASSPGIFGQETQYF. CDR3 nucleotide sequence: TGTGCCAGCAGCCCGGGGATTTTCGGGCAAGAGACCCAGTACTTC.

CDR3 loop: CASSPDRGLGDEQFF. The CDR3 DNA reads as TGTGCCAGCAGCCCGGACAGGGGATTGGGGGATGAGCAGTTCTTC. The chain is built from TRBV2 and TRBJ2-1; 9 bases line up with TRBD1. With V trimmed by 6 bases and J by 8 bases, 11 bases remained unmatched. The germline V gene has CDR1 SNHLY and CDR2 FYNNEI. The CDR3 extends over 15 amino acids.

This clonotype was seen many times. The V gene is TRBV7-8, the J gene TRBJ2-2, with D unresolved. Trimming removed 2 bases from V and 3 bases from J, with 7 bases in between. Per the germline V gene, CDR1 is SGHVS and CDR2 is FQNEAQ. The CDR3 is 14 residues long. The CDR3: CASSLTSYTGELFF. The CDR3 DNA reads as TGTGCCAGCAGCTTAACGAGTTACACCGGGGAGCTGTTTTTT.

This clonotype was seen once. One end of the junction fails to match germline, which may point to a read error. CDR3: CAISPGPHCEQYF. CDR3 in DNA: TGTGCCATCAGCCCAGGGCCCCACTGCGAGCAGTACTTC. The chain carries TRBV4-2 and TRBJ2-7; D might be TRBD1 (5 bases). Per germline, CDR1 LGHNA and CDR2 YNFKEQ. The CDR3 runs 13 residues.